This record covers a single T cell receptor (beta chain). The V and J ends lost 9 bases and 4 bases respectively, with 13 bases between them. The germline gives CDR1 SNHLY, CDR2 FYNNEI. The CDR3 runs 14 residues. This entry comes from a study of blood T cell repertoires in COVID-19. Study-wide context: Samples representing acute and convalescent COVID-19 were sourced from the United States, Italy and Spain. The analysed material was cDNA or gDNA that came from T cells, B-cell-depleted T cells, or PBMCs.

As processed by the authors: Estimation of nucleated cell counts relied on the amplification of reference gene primers. Assay: immunoSEQ multiplex PCR; the TCRdb copy retains only in-frame clones and omits some. D and trimming come from the DNA, and the V and J calls and clone size come from that table. The sample yields about 260,000 clones, 85% to 90% seen once. The chain carries TRBV2 and TRBJ1-6; a weak D match, TRBD1 (5 bases). Sequenced: peripheral blood. The receptor comes from a man aged 18 to 29 with active or convalescent COVID-19. This CDR3 reads CASGTEGYNSPLHF. CDR3 DNA sequence: TGTGCCAGTGGGACGGAGGGTTATAATTCACCCCTCCACTTT.